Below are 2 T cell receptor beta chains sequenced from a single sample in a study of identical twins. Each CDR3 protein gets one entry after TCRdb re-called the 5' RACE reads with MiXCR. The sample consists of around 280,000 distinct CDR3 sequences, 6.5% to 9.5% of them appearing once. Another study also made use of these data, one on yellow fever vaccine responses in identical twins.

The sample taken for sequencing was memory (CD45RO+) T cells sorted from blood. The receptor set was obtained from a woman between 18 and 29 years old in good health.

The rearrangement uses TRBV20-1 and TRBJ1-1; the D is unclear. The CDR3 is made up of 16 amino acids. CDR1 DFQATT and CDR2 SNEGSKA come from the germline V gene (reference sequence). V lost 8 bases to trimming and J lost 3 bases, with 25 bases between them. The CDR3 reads CSPHGELSPWDTEAFF. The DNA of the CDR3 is TGCAGTCCACACGGGGAACTCTCCCCTTGGGACACTGAAGCTTTCTTT.

The CDR3 DNA reads as TGTGCCAGTAGTAAGTTCCAGGGGGGACCTGAAGTCTCGCAGTATTTT. This codes for CASSKFQGGPEVSQYF. V is TRBV19 and J is TRBJ2-3; a possible D gene is TRBD1 (7 bases). The ends were cut back, 4 bases at V and 10 bases at J, with 24 bases in the middle. CDR1 is LNHDA and CDR2 is SQIVND in the germline V gene (reference sequence). The CDR3 is 16 amino acids. Supplemented by reference TRBV19 and TRBJ2-3, the full variable domain reads DGGITQSPKYLFRKEGQNVTLSCEQNLNHDAMYWYRQDPGQGLRLIYYSQIVNDFQKGDIAEGYSVSREKKESFPLTVTSAQKNPTAFYLCASSKFQGGPEVSQYFGPGTRLTVL.